This T cell receptor (beta chain) was identified during a study of blood T cell repertoires in COVID-19. Whole-study context: Both acute and convalescent COVID-19 samples were obtained from the United States, Italy and Spain. PBMCs, B-cell-depleted T cells, or T cells provided the cDNA or gDNA that made up the material.

The V gene lost 6 bases and the J gene lost 0 bases, with 6 bases spanning the gap. In germline, CDR1 is SGHVT, CDR2 SQSDAQ. This CDR3 is built from 13 residues. Original data processing: Estimation of nucleated cell counts was performed using reference gene primer amplification. TCRdb's copy holds only in-frame clones and misses some; the assay was immunoSEQ multiplex PCR. The DNA was the basis for D and trimming; V, J and clone size are from that table. This table has over 120,000 clones, approximately 84% appearing once. The sequence was obtained from a woman aged 55-69 years with acute or convalescent COVID-19. The chain has TRBV7-4 and TRBJ2-4, with unresolved D. The sequenced sample was peripheral blood. The CDR3 nucleotides are TGTGCCAGCAGTTCCTTAGCCAAAAACATTCAGTACTTC. Protein sequence: CASSSLAKNIQYF.